The 20 T cell receptor beta chains presented below share a single source sample, sequenced in a study of OX40 agonist ivuxolimab in advanced cancers. Profiling relied on immunoSEQ multiplex PCR, and the TCRdb table lists in-frame clones only, not all of them. The sample yields roughly 64,000 clones, roughly nine tenths seen once. Sequenced here: CD4+ or CD8+ T cells sorted from blood, sampled in a trial of the OX40 agonist ivuxolimab. Receptors originate from an adult with an advanced solid tumor such as melanoma, head and neck, liver or kidney cancer.

The J gene is TRBJ2-1, the V gene TRBV19; 7 bases are shared with TRBD2. The V gene end was trimmed by 1 base and the J gene end by 0 bases; junction bases not matched to a gene: 0. This CDR3 region has 15 residues. Germline CDR1 LNHDA, CDR2 SQIVND (reference sequence). CDR3 region: CASSIGTSSYNEQFF. CDR3 DNA: TGTGCCAGTAGTATAGGGACTAGCTCCTACAATGAGCAGTTCTTC.

The chain links TRBV29-1 to TRBJ2-7; 9 nucleotides line up with TRBD2. Germline V gene lookup returns CDR1 SQVTM and CDR2 ANQGSEA. CDR3 size: 14 residues. With V trimmed by 4 bases and J by 0 bases, 4 bases remained unmatched. For the CDR3, the DNA is TGCAGCGTTGGACTAGCGGAGCCCTCCTACGAGCAGTACTTC. As protein: CSVGLAEPSYEQYF.

This clone was picked up one time. The chain employs TRBV10-3 and TRBJ2-1; 15 bases align to TRBD2. CDR3 length equals 19 residues. Germline V gene lookup returns CDR1 ENHRY and CDR2 SYGVKD. V shed 4 bases and J 1 base; nucleotides not matched to a gene: 8. The CDR3 spells CAISAMWTSGRESYNEQFF. For the CDR3, the DNA is TGTGCCATCAGTGCAATGTGGACTAGCGGGAGGGAGTCCTACAATGAGCAGTTCTTC.

This clone has just one count. The V call is TRBV9, the J call TRBJ2-5; D perhaps matches TRBD1 (6 bases). Germline V CDR1 and CDR2: SGDLS, YYNGEE. This CDR3 has 15 residues. V was cut by 4 bases and J by 5 bases, with 18 bases left in between. CDR3 bases: TGTGCCAGCAGCTCTCCGGGCGGCCAGGGGGAGACCCAGTACTTC. It encodes CASSSPGGQGETQYF.

The chain recombines TRBV9 with TRBJ1-1; D gene unclear. V was shortened by 0 bases and J by 7 bases, with 10 bases between the two germline ends. Germline assignment: CDR1 SGDLS and CDR2 YYNGEE. The CDR3 sequence is 13 residues long. In nucleotides, the CDR3 is TGTGCCAGCAGCGTAGACGGGTACGATGAAGCTTTCTTT. Translating gives CASSVDGYDEAFF.

The chain joins TRBV13 to TRBJ1-2, with TRBD1 as a possible D gene (6 bases). Trimming took 4 bases from V and 0 from J, leaving 18 bases between them. The CDR3 has 17 residues. The germline V gene has CDR1 PRHDT and CDR2 FYEKMQ (reference sequence). The CDR3 nucleotides are TGTGCCAGCAGCTGGATGGGGGGCCTCAGCCCTAACTATGGCTACACCTTC. Translating it yields CASSWMGGLSPNYGYTF. Full variable domain (remainder filled in from reference TRBV13 and TRBJ1-2): AAGVIQSPRHLIKEKRETATLKCYPIPRHDTVYWYQQGPGQDPQFLISFYEKMQSDKGSIPDRFSAQQFSDYHSELNMSSLELGDSALYFCASSWMGGLSPNYGYTFGSGTRLTVV.

CDR3 nucleotides: TGTGCCAGCACTTCGTCGGGAGGCTACACCTTC. Translated: CASTSSGGYTF. The V call is TRBV9, the J call TRBJ1-2; D is ambiguous. Trimming left V 6 bases short and J 8 bases short, with 11 bases between. The CDR3 contains 11 residues. CDR1 is SGDLS, CDR2 YYNGEE, per germline.

The V gene is TRBV6-1, the J gene TRBJ2-7; D is unclear. The CDR3 contains 14 residues. V was cut by 1 base and J by 0 bases, with 7 bases left in between. Germline values: CDR1 MNHNS, CDR2 SASEGT. The CDR3 DNA is TGTGCCAGCAGTGAAGAGCACATCTCCTACGAGCAGTACTTC. This codes for CASSEEHISYEQYF.

V is TRBV9 and J is TRBJ2-3; 8 bases align to TRBD2. Trimming removed 0 bases from V and 1 base from J; junction bases left unmatched: 4. The V gene's germline CDR1 is SGDLS and CDR2 YYNGEE. The CDR3 has 16 amino acids. The CDR3 here is CASSVGGSGGTDTQYF. CDR3 sequence (DNA): TGTGCCAGCAGCGTAGGGGGTAGCGGGGGCACAGATACGCAGTATTTT.

This sequence joins TRBV5-1 and TRBJ1-1; D is undetermined. Germline lookup yields CDR1 SGHRS and CDR2 YFSETQ. V lost 0 bases, J lost 4 bases, and 7 bases lay in between. There are 13 residues in the CDR3. The CDR3 sequence is CASSLAGSTEAFF. The CDR3, as DNA: TGCGCCAGCAGCTTGGCGGGGAGCACTGAAGCTTTCTTT.

The genes are TRBV11-2 and TRBJ1-3; D remains ambiguous. The CDR3 has 14 residues. V was trimmed by 2 bases and J by 1 base, leaving 6 bases between them. Germline CDR1 SGHAT, CDR2 FQNNGV. The CDR3 bases are TGTGCCAGCAGCTTATCGGCTTCTGGAAACACCATATATTTT. It specifies CASSLSASGNTIYF.

J is TRBJ2-7 and V is TRBV10-2; the D is unclear. The CDR3 is made up of 11 amino acids. V was shortened by 4 bases and J by 6 bases, with 7 bases between the two germline ends. Germline loops: CDR1 WSHSY, CDR2 SAAADI. CDR3 DNA: TGCGCCAGCAGTGGTTTTCCCGAGCAGTACTTC. Its protein product is CASSGFPEQYF.

The CDR3 region is CASSLSPGQGETQYF. For the CDR3, the DNA is TGTGCCAGCAGTTTATCTCCAGGACAGGGAGAGACCCAGTACTTC. The rearrangement links TRBV27 to TRBJ2-5, with TRBD1 identical over 8 bases. The length of the CDR3 is 15 residues. Per germline, CDR1 MNHEY and CDR2 SMNVEV (reference sequence). V shed 0 bases and J 4 bases; nucleotides not matched to a gene: 4.

The CDR3 is CASSPAGGHEKLFF. The CDR3 DNA is TGTGCCAGCAGCCCTGCGGGGGGGCATGAAAAACTGTTTTTT. This chain joins TRBV11-2 and TRBJ1-4; perhaps TRBD1 as D (6 bases). Germline values: CDR1 SGHAT, CDR2 FQNNGV. Trimming shortened V by 5 bases and J by 6 bases, and 13 bases separated the two germline ends. The CDR3 is made up of 14 amino acids.

V usage is TRBV2 and J usage is TRBJ2-7; 8 bases line up with TRBD2. The CDR3 has 13 amino acids. V was pared by 8 bases and J by 6 bases, with 9 bases of the junction left unmatched. CDR1 and CDR2 (germline): SNHLY, FYNNEI. The CDR3 coding sequence is TGTGCCAGCGTCGGGGGGGAAAGGGTCGAGCAGTACTTC. It is translated as CASVGGERVEQYF.

The rearrangement joins TRBV5-1 to TRBJ2-1; D possibly corresponds to TRBD1 (5 bases). The CDR3 consists of 15 residues. Trimming cost V 1 base and J 0 bases, with 8 bases left between them. CDR1 and CDR2 from the germline V gene are SGHRS and YFSETQ. CDR3 bases: TGCGCCAGCAGCTTGTCGACAGTCTCCTACAATGAGCAGTTCTTC. The encoded protein is CASSLSTVSYNEQFF.

J is TRBJ1-2 and V is TRBV6-1; D ambiguous. CDR1 is MNHNS and CDR2 is SASEGT in the germline V gene. The CDR3 length is 15 residues. This CDR3 reads CATILPTQTGYGYTF. The CDR3 DNA reads as TGTGCAACCATCCTCCCGACACAAACGGGCTATGGCTACACCTTC.

The chain recombines TRBV29-1 with TRBJ2-7; tentatively, D is TRBD2 (6 bases). The CDR3 totals 14 residues. V shed 3 bases and J shed 1 base, with 13 bases lying between them. Germline CDR1 is SQVTM and CDR2 is ANQGSEA. In nucleotides, the CDR3 is TGCAGCGTTGATTCCGGGGGAGCGTCCTACGAGCAGTACTTC. Protein: CSVDSGGASYEQYF.

The chain has TRBV6-1 and TRBJ2-7; D is perhaps TRBD1 or TRBD2 (5 bases each). Germline CDR1 is MNHNS and CDR2 is SASEGT. The V end was cut by 1 base, the J end by 7 bases, with 8 bases between. The CDR3 sequence is 12 residues long. In DNA form, the CDR3 reads TGTGCCAGCAGTGAAGGGGGGTGGGAGCAGTACTTC. Translating it yields CASSEGGWEQYF.

The chain is built from TRBV7-8 and TRBJ1-1; tentatively, D is TRBD1 (6 bases). The CDR3 totals 12 residues. Germline values: CDR1 SGHVS, CDR2 FQNEAQ. V was trimmed by 4 bases and J by 8 bases, leaving 11 bases between them. CDR3 in DNA: TGTGCCAGCAGCTCAGGACAGATAGAAGCTTTCTTT. Translated: CASSSGQIEAFF. Together with reference TRBV7-8 and TRBJ1-1, the CDR3 gives the full variable domain: GAGVSQSPRYKVAKRGQDVALRCDPISGHVSLFWYQQALGQGPEFLTYFQNEAQLDKSGLPSDRFFAERPEGSVSTLKIQRTQQEDSAVYLCASSSGQIEAFFGQGTRLTVV.